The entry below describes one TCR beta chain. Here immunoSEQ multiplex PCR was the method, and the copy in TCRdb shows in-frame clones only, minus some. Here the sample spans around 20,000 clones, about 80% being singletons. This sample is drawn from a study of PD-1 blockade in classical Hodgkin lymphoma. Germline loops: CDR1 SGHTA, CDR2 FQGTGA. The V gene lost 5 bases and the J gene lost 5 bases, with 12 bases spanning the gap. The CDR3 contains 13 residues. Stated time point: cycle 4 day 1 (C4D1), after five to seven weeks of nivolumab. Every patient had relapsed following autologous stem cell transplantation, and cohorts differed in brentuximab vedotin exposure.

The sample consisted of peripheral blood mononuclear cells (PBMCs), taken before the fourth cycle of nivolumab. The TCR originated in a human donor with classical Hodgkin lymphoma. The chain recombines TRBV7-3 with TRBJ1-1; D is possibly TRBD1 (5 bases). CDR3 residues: CASSLRGGTEAFF. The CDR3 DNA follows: TGTGCCAGCAGCCTACGCGGGGGGACTGAAGCTTTCTTT.